This TCR beta chain was documented in a study of T-cell memory formation after mild COVID-19 (dated by TCRdb to the early 2020s). Notes on the research overall: Most TCR sequence clusters were specific to one of the two donors. In a couple of donors, T-cell clones that expanded and contracted after mild COVID-19 were tracked by sequencing TCRalpha and TCRbeta repertoires over time. The cohort comprised two young, previously healthy adult volunteers, one female and one male.

TCRdb names Illumina NovaSeq 6000 as the instrument used. Using 5'RACE with constant-segment primers, TCRalpha and TCRbeta cDNA libraries were constructed, with sample barcodes and unique molecular identifiers added in the process. RNA was extracted from every sample with Trizol reagent. Library amplification was performed in two PCR steps, and a second sample barcode and Illumina TruSeq adapters were introduced in the second step. Sequencing of libraries was performed on an Illumina NovaSeq with 2 x 150 bp paired-end reads. As for the authors' bioinformatics: With migec v1.2.7, reads were demultiplexed and then collapsed into UMI-guided consensus sequences. With mixcr v2.1.11, UMI consensuses were aligned to TRA and TRB V and J templates and assembled into clonotypes. A clonotype was counted as expanded or contracted only if both edgeR and NoisET called the change significant, with noise models trained on biological replicates. For edgeR calls, the cutoffs were a false discovery rate-adjusted p below 0.01 and a log2 fold-change threshold of 1. PCA with hierarchical clustering of max-normalized trajectories of the 1000 most abundant clonotypes was used as exploratory dynamics analysis. Separately sequenced CD4+ and CD8+ repertoires were used to assign a CD4 or CD8 phenotype to each responding clone. Through fastp at Q25 and MiXCR, TCRdb rebuilt clones from the public reads, retaining in-frame beta chains. One record per CDR3 amino acid sequence lists the most common genes and DNA. The V and J calls reflect TCRdb's pipeline rather than the authors' work. The sample table contains 140,000 to 150,000 distinct CDR3 sequences; only one count was recorded for approximately 25% of them. The ten most abundant clones make up roughly 24% of the sample.

For this chain, trimming is 5 bases at the V end and 5 bases at the J end, and the number of junction bases without a gene match is 7. The CDR3 sequence holds 13 residues, the cysteine and phenylalanine included. Solely the CDR3 DNA is kept, with 39 bases framed from the first base. CDR1 and CDR2, looked up from the germline V gene, are SQVTM and ANQGSEA. What the work shows at the level of the full study, not this receptor alone: The second-wave clones that peaked on day 37 were not confirmed to be SARS-CoV-2 specific. Some responding clones were detected in pre-infection memory, suggesting pre-existing cross-reactive memory T cells joined the SARS-CoV-2 response. Contracting CD4+ clones were found mainly in CM and EM memory subsets, while CD8+ clones were enriched in EMRA. The study included only two mild cases, and larger cohorts that include severe cases with pre-infection samples were judged to be necessary. Clones that contracted from day 15 to 85 showed balanced CD4/CD8 phenotypes, whereas a second wave of clones that expanded from day 15 to 37 leaned towards CD4+.

PBMCs were isolated by Ficoll-Paque density gradient centrifugation. A remark on this clonotype: Its antigen has not been determined. Per-base quality was not reported, and no clone a single base away is much larger than it.

The sequence came from an adult woman who had mild COVID-19 (a few samples of this study predate the infection). The sample titles of this study are shuffled in the database, so cell type and time point are left out; the donor was told from shared clones. Material: PBMCs or a T cell subset sorted from them (not recorded which). This receptor chain uses TRBV29-1 and TRBJ1-1; 8 bases in the junction line up with TRBD1. The CDR3 region: CSVLGQGGTEAFF. The DNA reads TGCAGCGTTCTTGGACAGGGAGGAACTGAAGCTTTCTTT.